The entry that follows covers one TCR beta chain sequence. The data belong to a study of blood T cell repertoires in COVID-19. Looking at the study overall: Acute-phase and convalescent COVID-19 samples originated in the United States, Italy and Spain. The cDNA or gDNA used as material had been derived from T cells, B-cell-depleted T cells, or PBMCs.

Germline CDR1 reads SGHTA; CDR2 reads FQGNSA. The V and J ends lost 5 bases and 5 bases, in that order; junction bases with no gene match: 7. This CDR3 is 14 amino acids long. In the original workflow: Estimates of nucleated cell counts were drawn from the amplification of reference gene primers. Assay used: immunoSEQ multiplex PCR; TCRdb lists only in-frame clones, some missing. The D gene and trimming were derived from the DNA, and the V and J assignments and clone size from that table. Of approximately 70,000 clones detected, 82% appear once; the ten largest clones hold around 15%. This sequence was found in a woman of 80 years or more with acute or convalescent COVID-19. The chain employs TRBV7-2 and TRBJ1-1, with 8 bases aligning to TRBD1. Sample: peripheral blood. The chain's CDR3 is CASSQGTGGTEAFF. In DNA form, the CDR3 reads TGTGCCAGCAGCCAAGGGACAGGCGGGACTGAAGCTTTCTTT.